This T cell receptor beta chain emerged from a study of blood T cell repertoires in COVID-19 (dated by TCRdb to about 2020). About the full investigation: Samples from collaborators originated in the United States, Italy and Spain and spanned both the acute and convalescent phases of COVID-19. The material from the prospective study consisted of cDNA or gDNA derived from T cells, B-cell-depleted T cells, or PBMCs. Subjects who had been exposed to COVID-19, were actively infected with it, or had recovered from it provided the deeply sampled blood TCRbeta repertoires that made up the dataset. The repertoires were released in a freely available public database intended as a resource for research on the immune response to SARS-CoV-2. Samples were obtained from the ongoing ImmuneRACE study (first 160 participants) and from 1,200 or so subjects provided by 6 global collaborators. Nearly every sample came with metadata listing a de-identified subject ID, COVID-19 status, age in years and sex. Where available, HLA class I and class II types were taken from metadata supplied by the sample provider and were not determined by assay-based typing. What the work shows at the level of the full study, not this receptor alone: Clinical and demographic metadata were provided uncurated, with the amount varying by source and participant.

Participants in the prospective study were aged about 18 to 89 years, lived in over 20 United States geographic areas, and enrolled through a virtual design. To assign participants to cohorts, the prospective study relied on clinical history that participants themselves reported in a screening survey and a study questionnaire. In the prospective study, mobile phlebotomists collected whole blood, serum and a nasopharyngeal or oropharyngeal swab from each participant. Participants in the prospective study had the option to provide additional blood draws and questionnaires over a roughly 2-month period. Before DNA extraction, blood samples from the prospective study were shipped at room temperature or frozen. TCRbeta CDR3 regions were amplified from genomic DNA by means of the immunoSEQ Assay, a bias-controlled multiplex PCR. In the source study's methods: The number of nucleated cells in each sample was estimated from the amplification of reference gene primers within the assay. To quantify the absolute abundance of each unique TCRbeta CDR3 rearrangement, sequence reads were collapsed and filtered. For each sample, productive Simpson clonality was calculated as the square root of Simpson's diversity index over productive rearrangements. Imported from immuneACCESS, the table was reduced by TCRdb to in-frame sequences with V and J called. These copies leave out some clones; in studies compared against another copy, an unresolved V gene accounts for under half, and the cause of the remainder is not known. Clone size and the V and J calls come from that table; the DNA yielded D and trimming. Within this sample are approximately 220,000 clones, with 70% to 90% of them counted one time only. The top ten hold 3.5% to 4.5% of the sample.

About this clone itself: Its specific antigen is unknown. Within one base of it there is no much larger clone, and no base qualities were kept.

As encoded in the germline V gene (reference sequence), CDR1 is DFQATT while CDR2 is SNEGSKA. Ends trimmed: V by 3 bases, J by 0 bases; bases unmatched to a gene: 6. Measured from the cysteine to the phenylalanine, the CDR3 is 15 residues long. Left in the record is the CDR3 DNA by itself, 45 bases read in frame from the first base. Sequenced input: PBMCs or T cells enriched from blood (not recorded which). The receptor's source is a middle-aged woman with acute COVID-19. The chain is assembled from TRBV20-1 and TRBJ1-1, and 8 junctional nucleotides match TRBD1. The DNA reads TGCAGTGCTAGTTCAGGGGGCAGGATGAACACTGAAGCTTTCTTT. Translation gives CSASSGGRMNTEAFF.